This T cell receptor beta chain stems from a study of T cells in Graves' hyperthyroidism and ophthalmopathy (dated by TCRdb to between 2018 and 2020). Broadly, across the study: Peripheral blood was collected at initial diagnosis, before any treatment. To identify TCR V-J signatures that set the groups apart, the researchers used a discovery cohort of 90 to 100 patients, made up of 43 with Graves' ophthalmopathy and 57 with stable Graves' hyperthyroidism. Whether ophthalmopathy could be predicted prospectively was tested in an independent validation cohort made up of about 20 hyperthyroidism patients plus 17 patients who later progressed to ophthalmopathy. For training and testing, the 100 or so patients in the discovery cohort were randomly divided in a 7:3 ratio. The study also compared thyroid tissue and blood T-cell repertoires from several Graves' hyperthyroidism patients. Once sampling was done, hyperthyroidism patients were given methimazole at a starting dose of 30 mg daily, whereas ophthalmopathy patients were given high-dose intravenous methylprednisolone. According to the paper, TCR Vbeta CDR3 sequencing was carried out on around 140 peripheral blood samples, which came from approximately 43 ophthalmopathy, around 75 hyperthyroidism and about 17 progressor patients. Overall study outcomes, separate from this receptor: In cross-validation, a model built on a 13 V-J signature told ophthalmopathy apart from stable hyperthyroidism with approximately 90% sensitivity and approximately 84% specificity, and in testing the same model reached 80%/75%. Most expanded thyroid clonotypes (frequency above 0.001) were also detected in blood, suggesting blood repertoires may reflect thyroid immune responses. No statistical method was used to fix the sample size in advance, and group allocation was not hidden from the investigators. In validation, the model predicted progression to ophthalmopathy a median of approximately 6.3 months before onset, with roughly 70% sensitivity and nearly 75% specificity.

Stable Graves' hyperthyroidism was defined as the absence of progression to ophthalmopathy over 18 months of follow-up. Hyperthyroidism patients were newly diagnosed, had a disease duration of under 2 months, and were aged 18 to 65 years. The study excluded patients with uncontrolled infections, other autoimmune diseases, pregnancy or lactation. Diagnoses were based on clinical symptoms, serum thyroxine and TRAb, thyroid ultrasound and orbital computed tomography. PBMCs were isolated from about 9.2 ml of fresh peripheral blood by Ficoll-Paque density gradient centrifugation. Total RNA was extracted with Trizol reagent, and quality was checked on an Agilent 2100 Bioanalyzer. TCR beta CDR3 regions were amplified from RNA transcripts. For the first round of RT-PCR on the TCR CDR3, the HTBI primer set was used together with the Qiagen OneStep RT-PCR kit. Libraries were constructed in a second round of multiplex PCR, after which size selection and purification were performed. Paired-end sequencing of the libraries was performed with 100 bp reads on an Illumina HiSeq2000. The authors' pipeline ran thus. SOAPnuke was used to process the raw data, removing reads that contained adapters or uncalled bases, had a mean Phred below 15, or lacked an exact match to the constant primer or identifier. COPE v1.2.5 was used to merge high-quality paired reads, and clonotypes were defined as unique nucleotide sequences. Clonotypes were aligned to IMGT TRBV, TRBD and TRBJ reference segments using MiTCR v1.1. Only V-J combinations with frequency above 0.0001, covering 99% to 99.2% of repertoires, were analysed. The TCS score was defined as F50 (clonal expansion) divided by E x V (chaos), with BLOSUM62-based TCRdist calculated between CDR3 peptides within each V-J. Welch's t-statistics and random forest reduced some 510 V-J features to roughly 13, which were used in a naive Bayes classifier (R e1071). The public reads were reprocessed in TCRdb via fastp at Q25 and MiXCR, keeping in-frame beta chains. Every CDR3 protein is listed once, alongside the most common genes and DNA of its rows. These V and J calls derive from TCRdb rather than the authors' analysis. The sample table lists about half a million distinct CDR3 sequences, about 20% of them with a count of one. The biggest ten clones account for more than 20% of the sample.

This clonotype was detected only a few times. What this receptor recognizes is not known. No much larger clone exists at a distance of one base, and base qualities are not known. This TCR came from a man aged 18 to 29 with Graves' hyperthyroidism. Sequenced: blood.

The bases are TGTGCCAGCAGCGGCGGGACAGGGGGCTCTGGGGCCAACGTCCTGACTTTC. Its product reads: CASSGGTGGSGANVLTF. The chain is encoded by TRBV5-6 joined to TRBJ2-6; 11 junctional bases match TRBD1. Relative to germline, V is missing 4 bases and J is missing 0 bases, with 3 bases of the junction outside any gene match. From its cysteine to its phenylalanine, the CDR3 spans 17 amino acids. Only the CDR3 part of the read is kept: 51 bases, read in frame from the first base. According to the germline V gene, CDR1 reads SGHDT and CDR2 reads YYEEEE.